These 14 T cell receptor beta chains originate from one sample sequenced in a study of blood T cell repertoires in COVID-19. Method: immunoSEQ multiplex PCR; TCRdb's copy keeps in-frame clones and lacks some. The top ten clones hold approximately 8% of a sample with about 83,000 clones, 85% to 90% of them seen once. Sequenced sample: peripheral blood. Receptors were obtained from a man older than 75 with active or convalescent COVID-19.

The chain employs TRBV6-2 or TRBV6-3 and TRBJ1-5; the match to TRBD1 covers 8 bases. The CDR3 spans 15 residues. V was clipped by 5 bases and J by 0 bases; unmatched bases: 3. Germline-derived CDR1 and CDR2 are MNHEY and SVGEGT. For the CDR3, the DNA is TGTGCCAGCAGTAATACAGGGGGTAGCAATCAGCCCCAGCATTTT. Amino acids: CASSNTGGSNQPQHF.

The rearrangement joins TRBV4-2 to TRBJ1-4, with 8 bases identical to TRBD1. This CDR3 region has 16 residues. The germline V gene has CDR1 LGHNA and CDR2 YNFKEQ. With 3 bases clipped from V and 0 bases from J, the junction kept 3 bases outside the gene matches. CDR3 in amino acids: CASSHGQGATNEKLFF. DNA for the CDR3: TGTGCCAGCAGCCACGGACAGGGCGCAACTAATGAAAAACTGTTTTTT.

The rearrangement joins TRBV24-1 to TRBJ2-5; D perhaps matches TRBD1 (6 bases). The CDR3 is 12 residues long. The germline V gene encodes CDR1 KGHDR and CDR2 SFDVKD. The V end lost 12 bases, the J end lost 1 base, and 11 bases lay between the germline ends. The CDR3, as DNA: TGTGCCGTCCAGGGGCCCCAAGAGACCCAGTACTTC. It translates to CAVQGPQETQYF.

This clone has just one count. The rearrangement uses TRBV10-1 and TRBJ1-2; TRBD1 might be the D (6 bases). Germline-derived CDR1 and CDR2 are WNHNN and SYGVQD (reference sequence). CDR3 length: 15 residues. Between the trimmed V and J ends, which lost 0 bases and 4 bases, there was a span of 12 bases. The CDR3 DNA reads TGCGCCAGCAGTGAGTCGGGGGACACCTTCTATGGCTACACCTTC. It encodes CASSESGDTFYGYTF.

This clone was seen once. The chain uses TRBV10-2 and TRBJ2-3, with D unclear. The germline V gene encodes CDR1 WSHSY and CDR2 SAAADI. The CDR3 totals 15 residues. Deletions cut 0 bases from V and 1 base from J, with 8 bases between. The CDR3 loop is CASSESNGGTDTQYF. In DNA form, the CDR3 reads TGCGCCAGCAGTGAGTCTAACGGTGGCACAGATACGCAGTATTTT.

This chain joins TRBV5-1 and TRBJ2-4, with D unclear. This CDR3 spans 13 amino acids. Trimming took 9 bases from V and 2 from J, leaving 12 bases between them. CDR1 SGHRS and CDR2 YFSETQ come from the germline V gene. The CDR3: CATPGSTKNIQYF. The CDR3 bases are TGCGCCACCCCCGGGTCAACCAAAAACATTCAGTACTTC.

The gene calls are TRBV19 and TRBJ1-4; 8 nucleotides match TRBD1. Germline V lookup: CDR1 LNHDA, CDR2 SQIVND (reference sequence). J lost 7 bases, V lost 6 bases, and 4 bases had no gene match. This CDR3 comprises 13 residues. The CDR3: CASRDRAVEKLFF. DNA of the CDR3: TGTGCCAGTAGGGACAGGGCAGTTGAAAAACTGTTTTTT.

V gene TRBV2 combines with J gene TRBJ1-1; 9 bases align to TRBD1. The CDR3 covers 17 residues. Germline CDR1 and CDR2: SNHLY and FYNNEI. Trimming removed 1 base from V and 2 bases from J; junction bases left unmatched: 8. In DNA form, the CDR3 reads TGTGCCAGCAGTGAAGGGAGGACAGGGGCACTCAACACTGAAGCTTTCTTT. It is translated as CASSEGRTGALNTEAFF.

The CDR3 DNA follows: TGTGCCAGCAGCTTAGGGCTAGCTACCGGGGAGCTGTTTTTT. This translates into CASSLGLATGELFF. The chain combines TRBV7-9 with TRBJ2-2, with a possible D match to TRBD2 (5 bases). In germline, CDR1 is SEHNR, CDR2 FQNEAQ (reference sequence). Trimming shortened V by 1 base and J by 5 bases, and 8 bases separated the two germline ends. The CDR3 is made up of 14 amino acids.

The J gene is TRBJ1-3, the V gene TRBV3-1 (or the pseudogene TRBV3-2), with D uncertain. V gave up 4 bases and J gave up 0 bases, with 13 bases separating them. CDR1 and CDR2 from the germline V gene are LGHDT and YNNKEL (reference sequence). The CDR3 has 16 amino acids. This chain's CDR3 is CASSLPFSGSGNTIYF. CDR3 nucleotide sequence: TGTGCCAGCAGCCTCCCCTTCTCAGGCTCTGGAAACACCATATATTTT.

The chain joins TRBV7-2 to TRBJ1-5; maybe TRBD1 (6 bases). V was clipped by 0 bases and J by 4 bases, with 10 bases between them. This CDR3 has 15 amino acids. In germline, CDR1 is SGHTA, CDR2 FQGNSA. CDR3 loop: CASSLAGGKNQPQHF. CDR3 bases: TGTGCCAGCAGCTTAGCAGGGGGTAAAAATCAGCCCCAGCATTTT.

The chain uses TRBV7-3 and TRBJ1-1; D gene uncertain. CDR3 length: 13 residues. Trimming pared 1 base from V and 0 bases from J, leaving 3 bases between. The germline CDR1 and CDR2 sequences are SGHTA and FQGTGA. CDR3 residues: CASSLSMNTEAFF. The CDR3 nucleotides are TGTGCCAGCAGCTTAAGTATGAACACTGAAGCTTTCTTT.

The chain joins TRBV10-2 to TRBJ1-1; D is perhaps TRBD1 (6 bases). Trimming shortened V by 0 bases and J by 10 bases, and 15 bases separated the two germline ends. The CDR3 spans 14 residues. CDR1 and CDR2 from the germline V gene are WSHSY and SAAADI. The CDR3: CASSESRGPTGAFF. The CDR3 DNA reads TGCGCCAGCAGTGAGTCGAGGGGACCGACAGGAGCTTTCTTT.

The sample holds one count of this clone. V usage is TRBV5-1 and J usage is TRBJ1-1; tentatively, D is TRBD1 (6 bases). The germline CDR1 and CDR2 sequences are SGHRS and YFSETQ. V was clipped by 0 bases and J by 0 bases, with 12 bases between them. The CDR3 extends over 16 amino acids. CDR3 DNA sequence: TGCGCCAGCAGCTTGGCTCCGGGACACGTGAACACTGAAGCTTTCTTT. Translating gives CASSLAPGHVNTEAFF.